The 27 T cell receptor beta chains below all came from one sample that was sequenced in a study of yellow fever vaccine responses in identical twins. TCRdb used MiXCR to reprocess the RT-PCR reads, holding one entry per CDR3 protein. The profile shows tens of thousands of distinct CDR3 sequences, under 85% of them singletons. Sequencing used T cells from blood (PBMCs), unsorted or a sorted subset (not recorded which), obtained before or after yellow fever vaccination (not recorded which). The receptors here all came from a woman under 30 who received the yellow fever vaccine.

J is TRBJ2-2 and V is TRBV7-9, with TRBD2 identical over 14 bases. CDR1 SEHNR and CDR2 FQNEAQ come from the germline V gene (reference sequence). Trimming took 5 bases from V and 7 from J; bases not matched to a gene: 3. The CDR3 loop spans 15 amino acids. CDR3 in DNA: TGTGCCAGCAGCCCGGGACTAGCGGGGGTCGGGGAGCTGTTTTTT. Protein product: CASSPGLAGVGELFF.

This clonotype showed up just a few times. The chain recombines TRBV11-3 with TRBJ1-1, with TRBD1 as a possible D gene (5 bases). Trimming cost V 5 bases and J 3 bases, with 19 bases left between them. The germline V gene has CDR1 SGHNT and CDR2 YENEEA. The CDR3 length is 16 residues. The CDR3 protein is CASSPFPRAGDTEAFF. The DNA of the CDR3 is TGTGCCAGCAGCCCCTTCCCCAGGGCGGGGGACACTGAAGCTTTCTTT.

The V call is TRBV2, the J call TRBJ1-5; tentative D call: TRBD1 (5 bases). The CDR3 is made up of 15 amino acids. Germline V gene data show CDR1 as SNHLY and CDR2 as FYNNEI. V was cut by 6 bases and J by 3 bases, with 15 bases left in between. The CDR3 sequence: CASRDGTALNQPQHF. The CDR3 nucleotides are TGTGCCAGCAGAGACGGGACGGCTCTCAATCAGCCCCAGCATTTT.

V and J are TRBV6-2 or TRBV6-3 and TRBJ2-7, with D perhaps TRBD2 (5 bases). The CDR3 is 15 amino acids. CDR1 is MNHEY, CDR2 SVGEGT, per germline. The germline V and J ends were trimmed by 0 bases and 4 bases, with 13 bases remaining between them. The CDR3: CASSYSSPGTYEQYF. The CDR3, as DNA: TGTGCCAGCAGTTACTCGAGTCCGGGAACGTACGAGCAGTACTTC.

The genes are TRBV11-1 and TRBJ2-3; 7 positions agree with TRBD2. Germline-derived CDR1 and CDR2 are SGHAT and FQDESV (reference sequence). After removal of 1 base from V and 2 bases from J, the junction contained 9 bases not matched to a gene. The CDR3 consists of 17 residues. CDR3 DNA sequence: TGTGCCAGCAGCTTAGAAGGCGGGGGACTGGTCACAGATACGCAGTATTTT. It codes for CASSLEGGGLVTDTQYF. The full variable domain, in which reference TRBV11-1 and TRBJ2-3 provide the parts outside the CDR3, is EAEVAQSPRYKITEKSQAVAFWCDPISGHATLYWYRQILGQGPELLVQFQDESVVDDSQLPKDRFSAERLKGVDSTLKIQPAELGDSAMYLCASSLEGGGLVTDTQYFGPGTRLTVL.

The chain recombines TRBV7-9 with TRBJ2-7, with TRBD2 as a possible D gene (6 bases). The V end lost 2 bases, the J end lost 6 bases, and 14 bases lay between the germline ends. Germline assignment: CDR1 SEHNR and CDR2 FQNEAQ (reference sequence). The CDR3 covers 14 residues. The CDR3 here is CASSLPGSTGEQYF. The CDR3 coding sequence is TGTGCCAGCAGCTTACCCGGGAGCACAGGCGAGCAGTACTTC.

The rearrangement uses TRBV4-3 and TRBJ2-7; D remains unclear. There are 13 residues in the CDR3. V was clipped by 0 bases and J by 3 bases, with 6 bases between them. Germline CDR1 and CDR2: LGHNA and YSLEER. The CDR3 sequence: CASSQDYLYEQYF. The CDR3 bases are TGCGCCAGCAGCCAAGACTACCTCTACGAGCAGTACTTC.

V and J are TRBV5-6 and TRBJ1-1, with a possible D match to TRBD1 (6 bases). The germline V gene has CDR1 SGHDT and CDR2 YYEEEE. The V end lost 3 bases, the J end lost 5 bases, and 11 bases lay between the germline ends. The CDR3 runs 13 residues. CDR3 protein: CASSWGRGTEAFF. DNA of the CDR3: TGTGCCAGCAGCTGGGGGCGAGGAACTGAAGCTTTCTTT.

The chain combines TRBV11-1 with TRBJ2-7, with 10 bases lining up with TRBD1. V lost 7 bases, J lost 6 bases, and 9 bases stayed unmatched. The CDR3 is 14 residues long. The germline CDR1 and CDR2 sequences are SGHAT and FQDESV (reference sequence). The CDR3 coding sequence is TGTGCCAGCACTCGCGGGACAGGGGTTGTCGAGCAGTACTTC. Its protein product is CASTRGTGVVEQYF.

The rearrangement uses TRBV10-3 and TRBJ1-5; a possible D gene is TRBD1 (6 bases). Germline values: CDR1 ENHRY, CDR2 SYGVKD. The CDR3 extends over 13 amino acids. The V gene lost 3 bases and the J gene lost 5 bases, with 8 bases spanning the gap. This CDR3 is CAISDRGHQPQHF. The CDR3 nucleotides read TGTGCCATCAGTGACCGGGGGCATCAGCCCCAGCATTTT.

In its sample, this clonotype was seen a few times. V and J are TRBV29-1 and TRBJ2-5, with 9 bases aligning to TRBD1. V was clipped by 7 bases and J by 6 bases; unmatched bases: 9. The CDR3 extends over 13 amino acids. Germline V gives CDR1 SQVTM, CDR2 ANQGSEA. The CDR3 bases are TGCAGCGCCTACGGGACAGGGTTACAGACCCAGTACTTC. Translation: CSAYGTGLQTQYF.

The chain links TRBV12-5 to TRBJ2-3; TRBD1 is a possible D gene (6 bases). CDR1 is LGHNT and CDR2 is FRNRAP in the germline V gene. The germline V and J ends were trimmed by 1 base and 4 bases, with 12 bases remaining between them. There are 15 residues in the CDR3. The CDR3 is CASGLDRVRADTQYF. Here the CDR3 DNA reads TGTGCTAGTGGTTTGGACAGGGTAAGGGCAGATACGCAGTATTTT.

This rearrangement joins TRBV4-1 to TRBJ2-5; 10 positions agree with TRBD2. The V segment lost 0 bases and the J segment 4 bases; nucleotides outside the gene matches: 5. CDR3 length: 16 residues. From germline, CDR1 is MGHRA and CDR2 YSYEKL. CDR3 coding DNA: TGCGCCAGCAGCCAAGAACGGGGACTAGCGCCAGAGACCCAGTACTTC. Amino acids: CASSQERGLAPETQYF.

J is TRBJ1-1 and V is TRBV20-1; no definite D call. Per germline, CDR1 DFQATT and CDR2 SNEGSKA (reference sequence). Trimming stripped 3 bases from V and 4 bases from J, with 9 bases between. This CDR3 is 12 amino acids long. CDR3 DNA: TGCAGTGCTAGGGAACTGAGCACTGAAGCTTTCTTT. Its translation is CSARELSTEAFF.

The chain is built from TRBV3-1 and TRBJ1-5; TRBD1 matches at 7 bases. Germline CDR1 is LGHDT and CDR2 is YNNKEL (reference sequence). This CDR3 spans 15 amino acids. V lost 3 bases and J lost 2; bases outside the gene matches: 4. Here the CDR3 DNA reads TGTGCCAGCAGCCAGGCTGGGACAGGCAATCAGCCCCAGCATTTT. Encoded protein: CASSQAGTGNQPQHF.

The gene calls are TRBV7-9 and TRBJ2-1; 7 nucleotides agree with TRBD1. CDR1 is SEHNR, CDR2 FQNEAQ, per germline (reference sequence). Trimming took 5 bases from V and 5 from J; bases not matched to a gene: 12. CDR3 length: 16 amino acids. The CDR3 bases are TGTGCCAGCAGCCCGTGGGGGACAGAAACAAACAATGAGCAGTTCTTC. Encoded protein: CASSPWGTETNNEQFF.

The chain uses TRBV13 and TRBJ2-1; perhaps TRBD1 as D (8 bases). Germline CDR1 is PRHDT and CDR2 is FYEKMQ (reference sequence). The V end lost 5 bases, the J end lost 4 bases, and 12 bases lay between the germline ends. The CDR3 length is 14 residues. The CDR3 nucleotides read TGTGCCAGCAGCACAGGGGGGGCTTACAATGAGCAGTTCTTC. This sequence encodes CASSTGGAYNEQFF.

The chain couples TRBV11-2 to TRBJ2-4, with 7 positions matching TRBD2. This CDR3 region has 16 residues. Germline V gene data show CDR1 as SGHAT and CDR2 as FQNNGV. V lost 5 bases, J lost 3 bases, and 10 bases stayed unmatched. This CDR3 reads CASSPGGTDRKNIQYF. The CDR3, as DNA: TGTGCCAGCAGCCCCGGGGGGACGGACCGCAAAAACATTCAGTACTTC.

This chain joins TRBV6-1 and TRBJ2-1, with D perhaps matching TRBD1 or TRBD2 (6 bases each). V was clipped by 3 bases and J by 7 bases, with 16 bases between them. Germline V lookup: CDR1 MNHNS, CDR2 SASEGT. The CDR3 has 15 amino acids. This CDR3 is CASSEGGMRRNEQFF. The CDR3, as DNA: TGTGCCAGCAGTGAGGGGGGCATGAGAAGAAATGAGCAGTTCTTC.

The chain recombines TRBV5-1 with TRBJ2-7; possible D gene TRBD2, 6 bases. This CDR3 has 13 residues. Germline lookup yields CDR1 SGHRS and CDR2 YFSETQ. V was pared by 4 bases and J by 0 bases, with 8 bases between. CDR3 in DNA: TGCGCCAGCAGCCGGGACTTCTCCTACGAGCAGTACTTC. This gives the protein CASSRDFSYEQYF. The variable domain in full, completed from reference TRBV5-1 and TRBJ2-7, reads KAGVTQTPRYLIKTRGQQVTLSCSPISGHRSVSWYQQTPGQGLQFLFEYFSETQRNKGNFPGRFSGRQFSNSRSEMNVSTLELGDSALYLCASSRDFSYEQYFGPGTRLTVT.

This clonotype was seen a handful of times. The CDR3 nucleotides read TGTGCCAGCAGCGGAATTAGCGGGAGCGCGGGGTGGTACGAGCAGTACTTC. Protein sequence: CASSGISGSAGWYEQYF. V usage is TRBV7-9 and J usage is TRBJ2-7; 9 bases are a match to TRBD2. The germline gives CDR1 SEHNR, CDR2 FQNEAQ (reference sequence). Trimming at V came to 5 bases and at J to 4 bases, leaving 15 bases not matched to a gene. This CDR3 has 17 residues.

This clonotype was counted a few times. The V gene is TRBV12-3 or TRBV12-4, the J gene TRBJ2-1; 7 bases match TRBD2. CDR3 size: 16 residues. Losses at the gene ends were 3 bases for V and 2 bases for J; bases not matched to a gene: 7. As DNA, the CDR3 is TGTGCCAGCAGTTTTGAGCGGGATAACCCCTACAATGAGCAGTTCTTC. It is translated as CASSFERDNPYNEQFF.

This chain's CDR3 is CASTKTGNSYEQYF. The CDR3 region has the DNA TGTGCCAGCACCAAGACAGGGAACTCCTACGAGCAGTACTTC. The rearrangement joins TRBV28 to TRBJ2-7, with 7 positions matching TRBD1. The V segment lost 7 bases and the J segment 0 bases; nucleotides outside the gene matches: 6. The germline V gene has CDR1 MDHEN and CDR2 SYDVKM. The CDR3 runs to 14 residues.

The V call is TRBV7-3, the J call TRBJ2-1; a possible D gene is TRBD2 (5 bases). The germline CDR1 and CDR2 sequences are SGHTA and FQGTGA. The CDR3 sequence is 14 residues long. With 1 base removed from V and 8 bases from J, the gap between germline ends came to 12 bases. The CDR3 loop reads CASSLSREDHEQFF. CDR3 nucleotide sequence: TGTGCCAGCAGCTTAAGCCGGGAAGATCATGAGCAGTTCTTC. Complete variable domain (other parts from reference TRBV7-3 and TRBJ2-1): GAGVSQTPSNKVTEKGKYVELRCDPISGHTALYWYRQSLGQGPEFLIYFQGTGAADDSGLPNDRFFAVRPEGSVSTLKIQRTERGDSAVYLCASSLSREDHEQFFGPGTRLTVL.

The chain uses TRBV7-6 and TRBJ1-1; maybe TRBD1 (6 bases). Germline CDR1 SGHVS, CDR2 FNYEAQ. V lost 3 bases to trimming and J lost 1 base, with 12 bases between them. This CDR3 comprises 15 residues. CDR3 sequence: CASSLRQASNTEAFF. CDR3 sequence (DNA): TGTGCCAGCAGCTTGAGACAGGCCTCGAACACTGAAGCTTTCTTT.

This clonotype showed up just a few times. The chain is built from TRBV13 and TRBJ2-4, with a possible D match to TRBD1 (6 bases). The CDR3 is 15 amino acids. V lost 2 bases and J lost 0, with 8 bases in between. Germline values: CDR1 PRHDT, CDR2 FYEKMQ (reference sequence). In DNA form, the CDR3 reads TGTGCCAGCAGCTTAAGGGGGATAGCCAAAAACATTCAGTACTTC. It encodes CASSLRGIAKNIQYF.

The chain's CDR3 is CASSFSRAIPETQYF. The DNA for the CDR3 is TGTGCCAGCAGTTTCAGCAGGGCAATACCGGAGACCCAGTACTTC. The chain carries TRBV27 and TRBJ2-5, with D perhaps TRBD1 (5 bases). Germline-derived CDR1 and CDR2 are MNHEY and SMNVEV (reference sequence). Deletions cut 3 bases from V and 5 bases from J, with 16 bases between. The CDR3 sequence is 15 residues long.